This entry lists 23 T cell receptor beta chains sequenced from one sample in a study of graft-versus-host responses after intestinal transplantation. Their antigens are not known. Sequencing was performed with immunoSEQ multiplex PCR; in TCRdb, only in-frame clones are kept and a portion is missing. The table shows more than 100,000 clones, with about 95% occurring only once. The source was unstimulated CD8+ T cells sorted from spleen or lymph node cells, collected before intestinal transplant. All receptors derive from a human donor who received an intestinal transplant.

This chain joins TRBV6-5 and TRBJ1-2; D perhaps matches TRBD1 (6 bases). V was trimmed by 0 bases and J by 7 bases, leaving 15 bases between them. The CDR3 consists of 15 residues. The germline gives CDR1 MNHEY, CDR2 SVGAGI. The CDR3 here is CASSYSGQGIGGYTF. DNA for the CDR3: TGTGCCAGCAGTTACTCGGGGCAGGGGATTGGTGGCTACACCTTC.

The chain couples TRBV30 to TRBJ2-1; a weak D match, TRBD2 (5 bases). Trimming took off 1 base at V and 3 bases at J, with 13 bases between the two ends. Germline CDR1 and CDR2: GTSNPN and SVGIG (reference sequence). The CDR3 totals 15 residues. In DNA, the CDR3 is TGTGCCTGGAGTGACGGGGTTTCTAGCTACAATGAGCAGTTCTTC. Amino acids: CAWSDGVSSYNEQFF.

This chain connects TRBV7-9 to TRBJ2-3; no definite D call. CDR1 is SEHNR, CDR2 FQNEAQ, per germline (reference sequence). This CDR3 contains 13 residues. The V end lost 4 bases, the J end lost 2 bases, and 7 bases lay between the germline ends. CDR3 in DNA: TGTGCCAGCAGCTCCTCACTCACAGATACGCAGTATTTT. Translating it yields CASSSSLTDTQYF.

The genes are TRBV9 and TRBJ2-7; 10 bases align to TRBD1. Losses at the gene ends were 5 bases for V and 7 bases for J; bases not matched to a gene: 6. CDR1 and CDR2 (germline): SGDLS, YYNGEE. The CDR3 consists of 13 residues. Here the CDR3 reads CASSLRTGGEQYF. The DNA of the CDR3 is TGTGCCAGCAGTTTAAGGACAGGGGGGGAGCAGTACTTC.

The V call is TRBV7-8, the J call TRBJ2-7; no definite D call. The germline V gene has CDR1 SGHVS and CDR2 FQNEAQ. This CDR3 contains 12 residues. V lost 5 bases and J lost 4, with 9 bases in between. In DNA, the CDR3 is TGTGCCAGCAGCCCCAATGATTACGAGCAGTACTTC. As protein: CASSPNDYEQYF.

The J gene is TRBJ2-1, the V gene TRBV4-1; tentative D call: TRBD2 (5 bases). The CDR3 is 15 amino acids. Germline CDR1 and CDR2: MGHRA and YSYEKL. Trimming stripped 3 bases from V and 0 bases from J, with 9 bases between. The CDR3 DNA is TGCGCCAGCAGCCATCAAGCGGACTCCTACAATGAGCAGTTCTTC. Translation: CASSHQADSYNEQFF.

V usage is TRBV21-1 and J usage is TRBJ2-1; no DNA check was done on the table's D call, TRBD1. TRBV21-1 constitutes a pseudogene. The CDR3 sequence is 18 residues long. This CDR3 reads CASSKEPADRAGHNEQFF. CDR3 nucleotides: TGTGCCAGCAGCAAAGAGCCGGCCGACAGGGCGGGACACAATGAGCAGTTCTTC.

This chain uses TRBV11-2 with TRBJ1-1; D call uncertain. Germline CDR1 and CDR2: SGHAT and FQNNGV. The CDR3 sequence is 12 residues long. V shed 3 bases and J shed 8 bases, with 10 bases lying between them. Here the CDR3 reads CASSLGSWEAFF. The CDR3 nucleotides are TGTGCCAGCAGCTTGGGAAGCTGGGAAGCTTTCTTT.

In DNA form, the CDR3 reads TGTGCCAGCAGTTACGAGAGGGTTAGGAACAATGAGCAGTTCTTC. This codes for CASSYERVRNNEQFF. The V call is TRBV6-5, the J call TRBJ2-1; maybe TRBD2 (5 bases). Per the germline V gene, CDR1 is MNHEY and CDR2 is SVGAGI. CDR3 size: 15 residues. Trimming removed 2 bases from V and 5 bases from J, with 13 bases in between.

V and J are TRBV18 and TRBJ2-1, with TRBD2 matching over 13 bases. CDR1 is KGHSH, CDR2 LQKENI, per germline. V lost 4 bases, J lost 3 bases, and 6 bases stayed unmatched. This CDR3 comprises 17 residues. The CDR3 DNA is TGTGCCAGCTCACTATGGACTAGCGGGAGAGACTACAATGAGCAGTTCTTC. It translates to CASSLWTSGRDYNEQFF.

The CDR3 DNA reads TGTGCCAGCAACCCGGGCGACAATGAGCAGTTCTTC. Its translation: CASNPGDNEQFF. The chain uses TRBV5-6 and TRBJ2-1; no firm D call. The CDR3 runs 12 residues. Trimming stripped 6 bases from V and 5 bases from J, with 9 bases between. Germline V gives CDR1 SGHDT, CDR2 YYEEEE. Drawing the rest from reference TRBV5-6 and TRBJ2-1, the complete variable domain is DAGVTQSPTHLIKTRGQQVTLRCSPKSGHDTVSWYQQALGQGPQFIFQYYEEEERQRGNFPDRFSGHQFPNYSSELNVNALLLGDSALYLCASNPGDNEQFFGPGTRLTVL.

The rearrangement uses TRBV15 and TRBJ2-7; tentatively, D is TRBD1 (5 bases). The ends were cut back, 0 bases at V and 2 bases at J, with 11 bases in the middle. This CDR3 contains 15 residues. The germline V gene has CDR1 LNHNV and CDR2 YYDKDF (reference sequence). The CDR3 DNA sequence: TGTGCCACCAGCAGAGATCCCCAGGGAACCTACGAGCAGTACTTC. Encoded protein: CATSRDPQGTYEQYF.

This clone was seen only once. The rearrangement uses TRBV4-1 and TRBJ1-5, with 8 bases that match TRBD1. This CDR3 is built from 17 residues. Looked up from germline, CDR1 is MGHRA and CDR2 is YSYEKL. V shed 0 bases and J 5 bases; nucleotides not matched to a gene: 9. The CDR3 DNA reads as TGCGCCAGCAGCCAAGAATCAAACAGGGGGATTTATCAGCCCCAGCATTTT. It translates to CASSQESNRGIYQPQHF.

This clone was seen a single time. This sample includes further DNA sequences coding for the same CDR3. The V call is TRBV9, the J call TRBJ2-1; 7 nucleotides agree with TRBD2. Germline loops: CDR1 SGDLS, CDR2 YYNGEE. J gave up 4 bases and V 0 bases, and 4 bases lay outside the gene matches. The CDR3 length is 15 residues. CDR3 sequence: CASSVGASGYNEQFF. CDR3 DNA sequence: TGTGCCAGCAGCGTAGGGGCTAGCGGTTACAATGAGCAGTTCTTC.

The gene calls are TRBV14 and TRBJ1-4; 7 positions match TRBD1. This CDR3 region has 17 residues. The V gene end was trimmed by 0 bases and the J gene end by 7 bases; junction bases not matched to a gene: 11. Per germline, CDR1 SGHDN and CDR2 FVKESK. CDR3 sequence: CASSQEPTGARGEKLFF. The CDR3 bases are TGTGCCAGCAGCCAAGAACCAACAGGGGCGCGGGGTGAAAAACTGTTTTTT. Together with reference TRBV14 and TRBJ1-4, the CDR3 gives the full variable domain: EAGVTQFPSHSVIEKGQTVTLRCDPISGHDNLYWYRRVMGKEIKFLLHFVKESKQDESGMPNNRFLAERTGGTYSTLKVQPAELEDSGVYFCASSQEPTGARGEKLFFGSGTQLSVL.

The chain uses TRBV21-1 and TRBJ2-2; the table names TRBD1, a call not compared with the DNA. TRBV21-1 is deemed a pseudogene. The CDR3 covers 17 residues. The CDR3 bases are TGTGCCAGCAGCAAAAAGCCGACAGGCCCGAGCACCGGGGAGCTGTTTTTT. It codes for CASSKKPTGPSTGELFF.

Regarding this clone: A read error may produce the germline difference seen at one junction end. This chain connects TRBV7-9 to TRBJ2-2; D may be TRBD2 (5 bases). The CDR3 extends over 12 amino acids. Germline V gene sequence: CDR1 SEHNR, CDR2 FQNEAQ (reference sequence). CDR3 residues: CASSSFTGELVF. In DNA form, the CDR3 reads TGTGCCAGCAGCTCTTTCACCGGGGAGCTGGTTTTT.

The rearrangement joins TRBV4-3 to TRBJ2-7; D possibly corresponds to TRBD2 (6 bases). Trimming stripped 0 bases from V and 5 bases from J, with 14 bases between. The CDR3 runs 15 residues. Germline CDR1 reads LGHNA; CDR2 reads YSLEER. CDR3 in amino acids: CASSQDLGGGNEQYF. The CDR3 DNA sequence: TGCGCCAGCAGCCAAGATTTGGGTGGAGGGAACGAGCAGTACTTC.

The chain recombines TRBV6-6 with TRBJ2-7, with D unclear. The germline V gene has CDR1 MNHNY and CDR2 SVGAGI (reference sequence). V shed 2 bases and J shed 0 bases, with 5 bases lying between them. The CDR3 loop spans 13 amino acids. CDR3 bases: TGTGCCAGCAGTTACAAGAGCTCCTACGAGCAGTACTTC. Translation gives CASSYKSSYEQYF.

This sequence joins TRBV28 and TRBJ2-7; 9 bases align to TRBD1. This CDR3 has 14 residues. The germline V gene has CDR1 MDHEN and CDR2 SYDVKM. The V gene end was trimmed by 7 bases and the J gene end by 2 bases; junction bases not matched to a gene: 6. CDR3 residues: CASNDRDRAYEQYF. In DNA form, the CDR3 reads TGTGCCAGCAACGACCGGGACAGGGCCTACGAGCAGTACTTC.

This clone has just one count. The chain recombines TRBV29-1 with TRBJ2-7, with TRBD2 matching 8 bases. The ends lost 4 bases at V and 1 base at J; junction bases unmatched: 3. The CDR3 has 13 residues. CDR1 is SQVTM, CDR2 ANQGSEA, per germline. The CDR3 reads CSVVTSDSYEQYF. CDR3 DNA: TGCAGCGTTGTGACTAGCGATTCCTACGAGCAGTACTTC.

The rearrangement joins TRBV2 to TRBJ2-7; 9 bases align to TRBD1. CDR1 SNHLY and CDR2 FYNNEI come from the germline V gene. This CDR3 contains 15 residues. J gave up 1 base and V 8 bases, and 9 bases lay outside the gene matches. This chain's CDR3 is CASELLGQGSYEQYF. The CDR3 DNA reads TGTGCCAGCGAACTCCTCGGACAGGGGTCCTACGAGCAGTACTTC.

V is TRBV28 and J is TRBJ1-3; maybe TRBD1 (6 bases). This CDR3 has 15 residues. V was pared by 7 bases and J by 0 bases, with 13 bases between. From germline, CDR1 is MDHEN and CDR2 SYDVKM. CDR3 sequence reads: CASIKQGDSGNTIYF. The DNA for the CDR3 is TGTGCCAGCATCAAACAGGGAGACTCTGGAAACACCATATATTTT.